This T cell receptor beta chain was sequenced for a study of shared clonotypes between healthy human individuals. Study results and limitations: There were few donors, and this limited the genetic and exposure-history diversity represented.

As for this clone: Its matching antigen is unknown. The sample holds other DNA sequences that translate to the same CDR3.

Every contributor of samples was a Caucasian grown-up residing in Nashville, Tennessee. Some clones are missing from TCRdb's copy, which holds only in-frame ones; the method was immunoSEQ multiplex PCR. Among 550,000 to 600,000 clones listed, around 78% were seen once. This TCR derives from a middle-aged woman in good health. Some clones in this sample may be carry-over from other donors' samples. The sequenced sample was PBMCs.

The CDR3 coding sequence is TGTGCCAGCAGTGAACCTTACAATGAGCAGTTCTTC. Protein: CASSEPYNEQFF. The chain carries TRBV6-1 and TRBJ2-1; D unclear. The V end lost 2 bases, the J end lost 4 bases, and 3 bases lay between the germline ends. Germline-derived CDR1 and CDR2 are MNHNS and SASEGT. The CDR3 is 12 amino acids.